This record concerns one TCR beta chain sequence. Naive CD8 cells lacked CD45RO and underwent positive selection for CCR7, leaving out terminally differentiated effector memory CD45RA+ cells. This specimen comes from a study of shared clonotypes between healthy human individuals. As handled by the study authors: Because ImmunoSEQ provided only junction sequences with no quality scores, the filtering differed. Here immunoSEQ multiplex PCR was the method, and the copy in TCRdb shows in-frame clones only, minus some. The V and J calls and clone size were taken over from that table, and D and trimming were inferred from the DNA. This sample has about 580,000 clones, with 98% found just once. Sequencing was performed on naive CD8+ T cells sorted from blood. The sequence derives from a man between 25 and 39 years old in good health.

The CDR3 sequence: CASGPRSGSSYNEQFF. DNA for the CDR3: TGTGCTAGTGGTCCCCGGAGCGGGAGCTCCTACAATGAGCAGTTCTTC. The chain recombines TRBV12-5 with TRBJ2-1; 8 positions agree with TRBD2. Trimming cost V 5 bases and J 0 bases; bases outside gene matches: 6. The CDR3 has 16 residues. CDR1 and CDR2 (germline): LGHNT, FRNRAP.